The 5 T cell receptor beta chains presented below share a single source sample, sequenced in a study of vaccination effects on CD4 cells after COVID-19. The protocol was immunoSEQ multiplex PCR, while the TCRdb copy is restricted to in-frame clones and leaves out a portion. The sample lists 14,000 or so clones, 76% occurring once. Their antigens are not known. Sequencing in the ViraFEST assay came after antigen-specific CD4+ T cells had been expanded with viral peptide pools, which were used to stimulate PBMC. With more than nine days of culture completed, CD4+ T cells were isolated. The source was CD4+ T cells from PBMCs cultured with HCoV-229E spike peptides, collected before COVID-19 vaccination. These receptors came from a human donor who received a COVID-19 vaccine.

The V call is TRBV10-3, the J call TRBJ1-1, with a tentative D call TRBD1 (5 bases). The V end was cut by 11 bases, the J end by 3 bases, with 19 bases between. CDR1 and CDR2 (germline): ENHRY, SYGVKD. The CDR3 spans 14 residues. The CDR3 protein is CAPYYPEGDTEAFF. Here the CDR3 DNA reads TGTGCCCCTTATTACCCGGAAGGGGACACTGAAGCTTTCTTT.

Only a few counts were recorded for this clone. This chain connects TRBV6-2 or TRBV6-3 to TRBJ2-1; unclear D gene. Germline CDR1 is MNHEY and CDR2 is SVGEGT. CDR3 length: 12 amino acids. Trimming removed 4 bases at V and 12 bases at J, with 13 bases between. Here the CDR3 reads CASSSSLVGQFF. DNA of the CDR3: TGTGCCAGCAGTTCCTCCTTGGTGGGGCAGTTCTTC.

This clone appeared a few times. The chain carries TRBV12-3 or TRBV12-4 and TRBJ1-2, with 7 bases that match TRBD1. The CDR3 has 13 amino acids. V was pared by 6 bases and J by 7 bases, with 8 bases of the junction left unmatched. The CDR3 region is CASSTQGLGGYTF. In nucleotides, the CDR3 is TGTGCCAGCAGCACACAGGGGCTCGGTGGCTACACCTTC.

The rearrangement joins TRBV27 to TRBJ2-3; possible D gene TRBD1, 5 bases. Germline loops: CDR1 MNHEY, CDR2 SMNVEV (reference sequence). V was trimmed by 2 bases and J by 6 bases, leaving 18 bases between them. This CDR3 is 16 amino acids long. The CDR3 reads CASSLIPQGPRDTQYF. The CDR3 DNA reads as TGTGCCAGCAGTTTAATCCCCCAGGGCCCTCGGGATACGCAGTATTTT.

This rearrangement joins TRBV18 to TRBJ1-1, with 9 bases lining up with TRBD1. V shed 3 bases, J shed 10 bases, and the junction held 6 bases outside the gene matches. The germline V gene encodes CDR1 KGHSH and CDR2 LQKENI. The CDR3 sequence is 13 residues long. CDR3 bases: TGTGCCAGCTCACCGGGACAGGGCGGACGAGCTTTCTTT. Translation: CASSPGQGGRAFF.